This T cell receptor beta chain was captured by sequencing in a study of T cell changes during pregnancy in multiple sclerosis. The CDR3 consists of 14 residues. V was clipped by 2 bases and J by 3 bases; unmatched bases: 2. CDR1 is GTSNPN and CDR2 is SVGIG in the germline V gene (reference sequence). Produced via immunoSEQ multiplex PCR; TCRdb's table is partial and in-frame only. The sample holds almost 35,000 clones, roughly 90% seen once. V gene TRBV30 combines with J gene TRBJ1-1; the match to TRBD1 covers 11 bases. The receptor's source is a female donor with multiple sclerosis, enrolled in a pregnancy study. The specimen comprised CD8+ T cells from peripheral blood mononuclear cells, sampled after pregnancy. CDR3: CAWSPGQGDTEAFF. CDR3 coding DNA: TGTGCCTGGAGTCCGGGACAGGGGGACACTGAAGCTTTCTTT.